The 24 T cell receptor beta chains below all came from one sample that was sequenced in a study of Graves' ophthalmopathy and Graves' hyperthyroidism. Transcripts of RNA were the source for amplifying TCR beta CDR3 regions. First-round RT-PCR employed HTBI primers, with a second-round multiplex PCR after it. TCRdb re-called the multiplex PCR reads through MiXCR, storing one row per CDR3 protein. The sample records about 200,000 distinct CDR3 sequences, just under 30% being singletons. The sequenced material came from peripheral blood. Receptors originate from a man aged 45-60 years with Graves' ophthalmopathy.

This clonotype was recorded many times. The chain combines TRBV7-6 with TRBJ2-2; possibly TRBD2 for D (7 bases). There are 13 residues in the CDR3. The V and J ends lost 7 bases and 6 bases respectively, with 12 bases between them. In germline, CDR1 is SGHVS, CDR2 FNYEAQ. The CDR3 region is CASIQGRAGELFF. In DNA form, the CDR3 reads TGTGCCAGCATTCAGGGGAGGGCCGGGGAGCTGTTTTTT.

This clonotype was found many times. The genes are TRBV7-2 and TRBJ2-2; D remains unclear. CDR3 length: 13 residues. The germline V gene encodes CDR1 SGHTA and CDR2 FQGNSA. Trimming took 5 bases from V and 1 from J, leaving 5 bases between them. The CDR3 is CASSRQNTGELFF. In nucleotides, the CDR3 is TGTGCCAGCAGCCGACAGAACACCGGGGAGCTGTTTTTT.

This clonotype was observed at least ten times. V and J are TRBV14 and TRBJ1-6, with D hard to call. In germline, CDR1 is SGHDN, CDR2 FVKESK. V shed 1 base and J shed 8 bases, with 12 bases lying between them. The CDR3 has 15 residues. The CDR3 loop reads CASSQVVGRYSPLHF. Here the CDR3 DNA reads TGTGCCAGCAGCCAAGTCGTCGGTCGTTATTCACCCCTCCACTTT. The full variable domain, its missing parts supplied by reference TRBV14 and TRBJ1-6, is EAGVTQFPSHSVIEKGQTVTLRCDPISGHDNLYWYRRVMGKEIKFLLHFVKESKQDESGMPNNRFLAERTGGTYSTLKVQPAELEDSGVYFCASSQVVGRYSPLHFGNGTRLTVT.

This clonotype came up many times. V gene TRBV29-1 combines with J gene TRBJ2-5; 14 bases map to TRBD2. With V trimmed by 4 bases and J by 5 bases, 3 bases remained unmatched. This CDR3 spans 14 amino acids. Germline lookup yields CDR1 SQVTM and CDR2 ANQGSEA. In DNA, the CDR3 is TGCAGCGTTGCGGGACTAGCGGGAGAGGAGACCCAGTACTTC. Translated: CSVAGLAGEETQYF.

This clonotype was counted many times. The CDR3 DNA sequence: TGCAGTGTTCGGACTAGCGGCTACGAGCAGTACTTC. Translation gives CSVRTSGYEQYF. The chain uses TRBV20-1 and TRBJ2-7; 10 positions agree with TRBD2. With V trimmed by 7 bases and J by 3 bases, 3 bases remained unmatched. In germline, CDR1 is DFQATT, CDR2 SNEGSKA (reference sequence). The CDR3 spans 12 residues.

V usage is TRBV28 and J usage is TRBJ2-7, with a possible D match to TRBD2 (5 bases). CDR3 length: 15 residues. CDR1 MDHEN and CDR2 SYDVKM come from the germline V gene. The V and J ends lost 5 bases and 4 bases respectively, with 18 bases between them. The CDR3 loop is CASSPIAGVEYEQYF. For the CDR3, the DNA is TGTGCCAGCAGTCCTATCGCGGGCGTAGAATACGAGCAGTACTTC.

This clonotype was seen ten or more times. The V and J genes are TRBV6-5 and TRBJ2-7; unclear D gene. Trimming left V 7 bases short and J 3 bases short, with 7 bases between. The CDR3 contains 11 residues. Germline values: CDR1 MNHEY, CDR2 SVGAGI. The CDR3 nucleotides are TGTGCCAGCATGGGGAACTACGAGCAGTACTTC. As protein: CASMGNYEQYF.

The rearrangement links TRBV9 to TRBJ2-2, with 8 bases aligning to TRBD2. The CDR3 contains 14 residues. Trimming removed 2 bases from V and 6 bases from J; junction bases left unmatched: 3. Germline V CDR1 and CDR2: SGDLS, YYNGEE. CDR3 protein: CASSVGREAGELFF. The CDR3 DNA reads TGTGCCAGCAGCGTGGGGCGGGAGGCCGGGGAGCTGTTTTTT.

This clonotype was counted a few times. This sequence joins TRBV7-2 and TRBJ2-7; TRBD2 agrees at 10 bases. Germline loops: CDR1 SGHTA, CDR2 FQGNSA. V was clipped by 7 bases and J by 2 bases; unmatched bases: 5. The CDR3 length is 14 residues. The CDR3 reads CASTRTSGTYEQYF. Written as DNA, the CDR3 is TGTGCCAGCACCCGGACTAGCGGTACCTACGAGCAGTACTTC.

This clonotype was picked up many times. CDR3 sequence reads: CSARSPSGRLDEQYF. CDR3 nucleotide sequence: TGCAGTGCTAGATCCCCTAGCGGGAGACTTGACGAGCAGTACTTC. The chain carries TRBV20-1 and TRBJ2-7, with TRBD2 identical over 10 bases. The CDR3 consists of 15 residues. V lost 2 bases and J lost 5; bases outside the gene matches: 9. Germline values: CDR1 DFQATT, CDR2 SNEGSKA (reference sequence).

This clonotype was detected many times. The chain uses TRBV6-5 and TRBJ2-7; D possibly corresponds to TRBD2 (6 bases). CDR3 length equals 15 residues. The germline V gene has CDR1 MNHEY and CDR2 SVGAGI. Trimming took 6 bases from V and 1 from J, leaving 16 bases between them. The CDR3 protein is CASRLLAHGSYEQYF. CDR3 DNA sequence: TGTGCCAGCAGACTCCTAGCGCATGGGTCCTACGAGCAGTACTTC.

This chain links TRBV15 with TRBJ2-7; weak D call: TRBD1 (6 bases). Trimming removed 5 bases from V and 2 bases from J, with 13 bases in between. Germline CDR1 LNHNV, CDR2 YYDKDF (reference sequence). The CDR3 loop spans 14 amino acids. The CDR3: CATSQTGTPYEQYF. As DNA, the CDR3 is TGTGCCACCAGCCAAACCGGGACACCCTACGAGCAGTACTTC.

This clonotype was seen repeatedly, ten times or more. V is TRBV5-6 and J is TRBJ2-5; 10 bases fit TRBD1. From germline, CDR1 is SGHDT and CDR2 YYEEEE. The V segment lost 4 bases and the J segment 0 bases; nucleotides outside the gene matches: 6. This CDR3 comprises 16 residues. CDR3 coding DNA: TGTGCCAGCAGCGGGGAAGGACAGGGGGACCAAGAGACCCAGTACTTC. This sequence encodes CASSGEGQGDQETQYF. The full variable domain, in which reference TRBV5-6 and TRBJ2-5 provide the parts outside the CDR3, is DAGVTQSPTHLIKTRGQQVTLRCSPKSGHDTVSWYQQALGQGPQFIFQYYEEEERQRGNFPDRFSGHQFPNYSSELNVNALLLGDSALYLCASSGEGQGDQETQYFGPGTRLLVL.

Here the CDR3 reads CASKSVGLGAFF. DNA of the CDR3: TGTGCCAGCAAGTCGGTCGGTCTAGGAGCTTTCTTT. The chain couples TRBV28 to TRBJ1-1; D ambiguous. The V gene's germline CDR1 is MDHEN and CDR2 SYDVKM. V was trimmed by 7 bases and J by 10 bases, leaving 16 bases between them. The CDR3 loop spans 12 amino acids.

The rearrangement links TRBV30 to TRBJ1-5; a weak D match, TRBD1 (5 bases). The ends were cut back, 1 base at V and 9 bases at J, with 19 bases in the middle. This CDR3 spans 15 amino acids. CDR1 and CDR2 (germline): GTSNPN, SVGIG (reference sequence). CDR3 sequence reads: CAWSAGGAWGWPQHF. The CDR3 DNA reads TGTGCCTGGAGTGCTGGAGGCGCATGGGGGTGGCCCCAGCATTTT. Looking up the rest from reference TRBV30 and TRBJ1-5 gives the full variable domain: SQTIHQWPATLVQPVGSPLSLECTVEGTSNPNLYWYRQAAGRGLQLLFYSVGIGQISSEVPQNLSASRPQDRQFILSSKKLLLSDSGFYLCAWSAGGAWGWPQHFGDGTRLSIL.

The V call is TRBV6-1, the J call TRBJ1-5; the D gene is possibly TRBD1 (5 bases). CDR1 is MNHNS, CDR2 SASEGT, per germline. Deletions cut 0 bases from V and 6 bases from J, with 9 bases between. The CDR3 covers 14 residues. The CDR3 nucleotides are TGTGCCAGCAGTGAAGCAGGGGCCGGTCAGCCCCAGCATTTT. Protein product: CASSEAGAGQPQHF.

This chain connects TRBV7-3 to TRBJ1-2; D may be TRBD1 (5 bases). This CDR3 contains 15 residues. Deletions cut 1 base from V and 3 bases from J, with 12 bases between. CDR1 is SGHTA and CDR2 is FQGTGA in the germline V gene. The CDR3 protein is CASSLMAGFDYGYTF. The CDR3 nucleotides read TGTGCCAGCAGCTTAATGGCAGGGTTCGACTATGGCTACACCTTC.

This clonotype was detected ten times or more. V usage is TRBV15 and J usage is TRBJ1-6; D might be TRBD1 (6 bases). The V end lost 4 bases, the J end lost 9 bases, and 19 bases lay between the germline ends. The CDR3 has 16 residues. Germline assignment: CDR1 LNHNV and CDR2 YYDKDF (reference sequence). The CDR3 region is CATSTPEGGRRSPLHF. As DNA, the CDR3 is TGTGCCACCAGCACCCCGGAGGGGGGGCGTCGTTCACCCCTCCACTTT.

Only a few counts were recorded for this clonotype. The chain uses TRBV20-1 and TRBJ2-5; no clear D gene. V was pared by 1 base and J by 5 bases, with 8 bases between. This CDR3 spans 12 amino acids. Germline CDR1 and CDR2: DFQATT and SNEGSKA (reference sequence). The CDR3 loop is CSARAKLETQYF. The CDR3 DNA sequence: TGCAGTGCTAGAGCGAAGTTGGAGACCCAGTACTTC.

This clonotype appeared many times. The chain recombines TRBV4-1 with TRBJ1-2, with TRBD1 matching 7 bases. V dropped 1 base and J dropped 3; count of bases not matched to a gene: 11. CDR1 is MGHRA and CDR2 is YSYEKL in the germline V gene. The CDR3 covers 17 residues. The DNA of the CDR3 is TGCGCCAGCAGCCAAGTTAACAGGGGATCGATGCACTATGGCTACACCTTC. It translates to CASSQVNRGSMHYGYTF.

The gene calls are TRBV12-3 or TRBV12-4 and TRBJ2-5; 14 nucleotides agree with TRBD2. This CDR3 spans 17 amino acids. The trim removed 6 bases at V and 5 bases at J, leaving 11 bases unmatched. The CDR3 loop reads CASSPGTSGRSGETQYF. In DNA, the CDR3 is TGTGCCAGCAGCCCCGGGACTAGCGGGAGAAGTGGGGAGACCCAGTACTTC.

This clonotype turned up a few times. The chain recombines TRBV10-3 with TRBJ1-1, with no clear D. V lost 8 bases to trimming and J lost 1 base, with 5 bases between them. Germline values: CDR1 ENHRY, CDR2 SYGVKD. The CDR3 totals 11 residues. The CDR3 here is CAISGNTEAFF. In DNA form, the CDR3 reads TGTGCCATCTCGGGGAACACTGAAGCTTTCTTT.

Many counts were recorded for this clonotype. The chain uses TRBV7-2 and TRBJ1-1; possible D gene TRBD1, 5 bases. V was trimmed by 0 bases and J by 3 bases, leaving 11 bases between them. Germline values: CDR1 SGHTA, CDR2 FQGNSA. The CDR3 is made up of 15 amino acids. CDR3 region: CASSLARDGDTEAFF. Written as DNA, the CDR3 is TGTGCCAGCAGCTTAGCTCGGGACGGAGACACTGAAGCTTTCTTT.

The sample holds many counts of this clonotype. The V call is TRBV5-1, the J call TRBJ1-2, with a possible D match to TRBD1 (5 bases). V shed 4 bases and J shed 3 bases, with 16 bases lying between them. This CDR3 has 15 residues. Germline V gene lookup returns CDR1 SGHRS and CDR2 YFSETQ. Here the CDR3 DNA reads TGCGCCAGCAGCCCCCTAACGGGGGGGGACTATGGCTACACCTTC. It is translated as CASSPLTGGDYGYTF.